A single sample gave rise to the 7 T cell receptor beta chains below, sequenced in a study of Ad26.COV2.S vaccination and SARS-CoV-2 variants (dated by TCRdb to the early 2020s). Interpreted using the paper, the treatment or condition label stands for: around 19 received Ad26.COV2.S at low or high dose, single or two shots; about 5 received placebo; per-sample allocation not given. Repertoires of vaccine and placebo recipients were sequenced from samples collected on day 63 after the first injection. Libraries were prepared through the immunoSEQ multiplex PCR assay. TCRdb provides this immuneACCESS table in a form limited to in-frame rearrangements. Some clones are lacking; in checked studies, under half of them reflect an unresolved V gene, and why the rest are absent is not known. For this sample the table gives approximately 300,000 clones, of which around 84% were detected only once. More than 1.5% of the sample rests with the top ten.

The sequencing used peripheral blood, collected in a trial of Ad26.COV2.S vaccine versus placebo. These receptors were collected from a person aged 18-65 years who received the Ad26.COV2.S COVID-19 vaccine or a placebo.

This clone was detected only a few times. This sequence joins TRBV7-2 and TRBJ1-5; D unclear. Deletions cut 4 bases from V and 4 bases from J, with 11 bases between. Germline lookup yields CDR1 SGHTA and CDR2 FQGNSA. The CDR3 extends over 14 amino acids. The CDR3 DNA is TGTGCCAGCAGCTCCACTCCCAGGAATCAGCCCCAGCATTTT. It specifies CASSSTPRNQPQHF.

V and J are TRBV9 and TRBJ2-5, with TRBD2 matching over 7 bases. The CDR3 extends over 16 amino acids. Germline CDR1 is SGDLS and CDR2 is YYNGEE. The V segment lost 0 bases and the J segment 5 bases; nucleotides outside the gene matches: 10. CDR3 protein: CASSVGYGGGRETQYF. The CDR3 coding sequence is TGTGCCAGCAGCGTAGGTTACGGCGGGGGAAGGGAGACCCAGTACTTC.

On this clone itself: The sample contains more than one DNA sequence encoding this CDR3. The CDR3, as DNA: TGTGCCTGGAGTGTACAGGGCACTGAAGCTTTCTTT. This encodes CAWSVQGTEAFF. This chain links TRBV30 with TRBJ1-1; tentatively, D is TRBD1 (6 bases). Trimming took off 0 bases at V and 4 bases at J, with 6 bases between the two ends. Germline V lookup: CDR1 GTSNPN, CDR2 SVGIG (reference sequence). The CDR3 has 12 amino acids.

The chain employs TRBV7-2 and TRBJ2-1; D may be TRBD1 (6 bases). Trimming stripped 0 bases from V and 2 bases from J, with 8 bases between. CDR3 length equals 15 residues. The germline V gene has CDR1 SGHTA and CDR2 FQGNSA. CDR3 DNA: TGTGCCAGCAGCTTAGCAGGGGGAACCTACAATGAGCAGTTCTTC. As protein: CASSLAGGTYNEQFF.

V is TRBV30 and J is TRBJ1-1; D gene uncertain. The germline V gene encodes CDR1 GTSNPN and CDR2 SVGIG (reference sequence). The V end lost 0 bases, the J end lost 1 base, and 9 bases lay between the germline ends. CDR3 size: 14 residues. The CDR3 region has the DNA TGTGCCTGGAGTGTACTCCCCAGGAACACTGAAGCTTTCTTT. Its translation is CAWSVLPRNTEAFF.

The chain is built from TRBV5-1 and TRBJ2-3, with 7 positions matching TRBD2. Germline-derived CDR1 and CDR2 are SGHRS and YFSETQ. V lost 4 bases, J lost 3 bases, and 8 bases stayed unmatched. The CDR3 has 15 amino acids. DNA of the CDR3: TGCGCCAGCAGCCGGGGGGTGGGCTGGACAGATACGCAGTATTTT. The encoded protein is CASSRGVGWTDTQYF.

The chain couples TRBV12-3 or TRBV12-4 to TRBJ1-2; D remains unclear. The CDR3 extends over 12 amino acids. Trimming removed 5 bases at V and 7 bases at J, with 11 bases between. CDR3: CASSLLRTGYTF. In DNA, the CDR3 is TGTGCCAGCAGTCTTCTCAGGACTGGCTACACCTTC.